This T cell receptor (beta chain) was retrieved from a study of blood T cells in healthy people across ages. General study results and limits: Naive T cell percentage showed a strong correlation with the diversity of TCR beta. While age rose, TCR beta diversity per million T cells dropped in a roughly linear way.

It was with a sample-barcoded 5' primer and a J-beta primer mix that a second PCR of about 7 to 12 cycles was run. One entry per CDR3 protein results from TCRdb running MiXCR on the 5' RACE reads. The top ten hold about 18% of the sample, which has 870,000 or so distinct CDR3 sequences, under 35% seen once. With respect to this clonotype: Its target is not known.

The germline V gene encodes CDR1 LNHDA and CDR2 SQIVND (reference sequence). This CDR3 spans 13 amino acids. Trimming took off 3 bases at V and 9 bases at J, with 14 bases between the two ends. The receptor's source is an elderly woman in good health. The sample consisted of blood. The rearrangement uses TRBV19 and TRBJ1-1, with D tentatively TRBD1 (6 bases). CDR3 sequence reads: CASSIPWQGKAFF. Here the CDR3 DNA reads TGTGCCAGTAGTATCCCTTGGCAGGGGAAAGCTTTCTTT.